The clone carrying this T cell receptor (beta chain) came up once. Antigen unknown. This specimen belongs to a study of shared clonotypes between healthy human individuals. Background on the study: Sampling drew on donors who were a couple of women and a few men aged 18 to 49.

Study-level findings and limits: Donors were few, which limited the genetic and exposure-history diversity represented.

Every immunoSEQ plate was one replicate of a subset's evenly spread DNA. TCRdb's table, derived via immunoSEQ multiplex PCR, lists solely in-frame clones and lacks some. The repertoire holds some 1.4 million clones, with approximately 96% as singletons. The CDR3 consists of 16 residues. Germline CDR1 reads SEHNR; CDR2 reads FQNEAQ (reference sequence). With 1 base clipped from V and 3 bases from J, the junction kept 8 bases outside the gene matches. This clonotype was sampled from a man aged 30 to 39 in good health. The genes are TRBV7-9 and TRBJ1-2, with 7 bases lining up with TRBD1. The sample comprised naive CD4+ T cells sorted from blood. The subset: CD45RA+ positively selected. CDR3 in DNA: TGTGCCAGCAGCTTAGGCTCCAGGGGGAGATACTATGGCTACACCTTC. It specifies CASSLGSRGRYYGYTF.